Presented here are 6 T cell receptor beta chains from one specimen sequenced in a study of T-cell memory formation after mild COVID-19. One entry per CDR3 protein, called by TCRdb with MiXCR from the 5' RACE reads. The sample has under 40,000 distinct CDR3 sequences, about 6.1% seen once. Sequenced input: PBMCs or a T cell subset sorted from them (not recorded which). The origin of the receptors is an adult who had mild COVID-19 (a few samples of this study predate the infection). Cell type and time point are not known.

This clonotype appeared a few times. This chain links TRBV10-3 with TRBJ1-1; D ambiguous. This CDR3 is built from 14 residues. The V gene's germline CDR1 is ENHRY and CDR2 SYGVKD. The V end was cut by 3 bases, the J end by 1 base, with 9 bases between. CDR3 in DNA: TGTGCCATCAGTGACCCTATCCGGAACACTGAAGCTTTCTTT. Amino acid sequence: CAISDPIRNTEAFF.

There are many counts of this clonotype. V is TRBV18 and J is TRBJ2-7; D is uncertain. The germline gives CDR1 KGHSH, CDR2 LQKENI. The V end was cut by 4 bases, the J end by 2 bases, with 12 bases between. This CDR3 contains 14 residues. The CDR3 nucleotides read TGTGCCAGCTCACGAAGCACAGTTCCCTACGAGCAGTACTTC. Protein sequence: CASSRSTVPYEQYF. Filled out from reference TRBV18 and TRBJ2-7, the complete variable domain reads NAGVMQNPRHLVRRRGQEARLRCSPMKGHSHVYWYRQLPEEGLKFMVYLQKENIIDESGMPKERFSAEFPKEGPSILRIQQVVRGDSAAYFCASSRSTVPYEQYFGPGTRLTVT.

The chain joins TRBV5-6 to TRBJ1-1; D may be TRBD1 (6 bases). CDR1 is SGHDT, CDR2 YYEEEE, per germline. This CDR3 comprises 16 residues. Trimming removed 2 bases at V and 5 bases at J, with 19 bases between. CDR3: CASSFQTQGFGTEAFF. DNA for the CDR3: TGTGCCAGCAGCTTCCAGACACAGGGTTTTGGAACTGAAGCTTTCTTT.

This clonotype was seen only a few times. The chain couples TRBV3-1 to TRBJ2-7; D ambiguous. CDR1 LGHDT and CDR2 YNNKEL come from the germline V gene (reference sequence). The V and J ends lost 3 bases and 4 bases respectively, with 13 bases between them. CDR3 length equals 14 residues. The CDR3, as DNA: TGTGCCAGCAGCCAGAACGAGTGGAGTTACGAGCAGTACTTC. Translated, it gives CASSQNEWSYEQYF.

This clonotype was observed many times. The chain carries TRBV3-1 and TRBJ2-1, with 7 bases that match TRBD2. The CDR3 sequence is 18 residues long. V trimming: 1 base; J trimming: 5 bases; junction bases outside the gene matches: 14. Germline CDR1 LGHDT, CDR2 YNNKEL (reference sequence). The DNA for the CDR3 is TGTGCCAGCAGCCAAGTGAGAACTTGGGCGGGAGATGACAATGAGCAGTTCTTC. Translated: CASSQVRTWAGDDNEQFF.

In its sample, this clonotype was seen many times. This chain uses TRBV7-6 with TRBJ2-7, with D perhaps matching TRBD1 or TRBD2 (5 bases each). V lost 3 bases and J 3 bases, leaving 15 bases between the germline ends. CDR3 length equals 15 residues. Germline CDR1 reads SGHVS; CDR2 reads FNYEAQ. The chain's CDR3 is CASSLGPPGNYEQYF. DNA for the CDR3: TGTGCCAGCAGCTTGGGACCCCCAGGAAACTACGAGCAGTACTTC.